A single sample gave rise to the 5 T cell receptor beta chains below, sequenced in a study of T cell responses to AZD1222 COVID-19 vaccine. The assay was immunoSEQ multiplex PCR, and TCRdb's table has in-frame clones only and misses some. The table includes 130,000 to 150,000 clones, 80% to 90% detected once. The sequencing here drew on peripheral blood, taken on day 0 of AZD1222 vaccination. The source of these receptors is an adult in good health.

The chain employs TRBV29-1 and TRBJ1-4; a possible D gene is TRBD1 (6 bases). The germline CDR1 and CDR2 sequences are SQVTM and ANQGSEA. The CDR3 consists of 13 residues. V dropped 5 bases and J dropped 0 bases, with 7 bases sitting between them. Written as DNA, the CDR3 is TGCAGCGTTAGGACAGCAACTAATGAAAAACTGTTTTTT. Protein: CSVRTATNEKLFF.

The chain couples TRBV7-3 to TRBJ2-2, with D perhaps matching TRBD1 (5 bases). The germline V gene has CDR1 SGHTA and CDR2 FQGTGA. The CDR3 is 15 amino acids. The V end lost 1 base, the J end lost 1 base, and 7 bases lay between the germline ends. The CDR3 DNA is TGTGCCAGCAGCTTAAACACAGGGAACACCGGGGAGCTGTTTTTT. This codes for CASSLNTGNTGELFF.

The J gene is TRBJ1-2, the V gene TRBV7-3, with D unclear. CDR3 length: 14 amino acids. V lost 0 bases, J lost 2 bases, and 7 bases lay in between. The germline gives CDR1 SGHTA, CDR2 FQGTGA. The CDR3 DNA reads TGTGCCAGCAGCTTAACCCCCGGAAACTATGGCTACACCTTC. Translating it yields CASSLTPGNYGYTF. Full variable domain (remainder filled in from reference TRBV7-3 and TRBJ1-2): GAGVSQTPSNKVTEKGKYVELRCDPISGHTALYWYRQSLGQGPEFLIYFQGTGAADDSGLPNDRFFAVRPEGSVSTLKIQRTERGDSAVYLCASSLTPGNYGYTFGSGTRLTVV.

The chain employs TRBV7-8 and TRBJ1-5; TRBD1 matches at 8 bases. CDR1 SGHVS and CDR2 FQNEAQ come from the germline V gene. CDR3 size: 15 residues. The V segment lost 5 bases and the J segment 7 bases; nucleotides outside the gene matches: 10. The CDR3 loop is CASSIYQGARQPQHF. CDR3 nucleotide sequence: TGTGCCAGCAGCATATACCAGGGGGCTAGGCAGCCCCAGCATTTT.

The J gene is TRBJ2-7, the V gene TRBV19; 7 bases agree with TRBD2. Germline V lookup: CDR1 LNHDA, CDR2 SQIVND (reference sequence). The CDR3 covers 15 residues. The junction had 15 bases not matched to a gene; V was cut back by 6 bases and J by 7 bases. The CDR3 nucleotides are TGTGCCAGTAGGCCAGGTACTAGCGAGGCAGAGGAGCAGTACTTC. Its protein is CASRPGTSEAEEQYF. Drawing the rest from reference TRBV19 and TRBJ2-7, the complete variable domain is DGGITQSPKYLFRKEGQNVTLSCEQNLNHDAMYWYRQDPGQGLRLIYYSQIVNDFQKGDIAEGYSVSREKKESFPLTVTSAQKNPTAFYLCASRPGTSEAEEQYFGPGTRLTVT.